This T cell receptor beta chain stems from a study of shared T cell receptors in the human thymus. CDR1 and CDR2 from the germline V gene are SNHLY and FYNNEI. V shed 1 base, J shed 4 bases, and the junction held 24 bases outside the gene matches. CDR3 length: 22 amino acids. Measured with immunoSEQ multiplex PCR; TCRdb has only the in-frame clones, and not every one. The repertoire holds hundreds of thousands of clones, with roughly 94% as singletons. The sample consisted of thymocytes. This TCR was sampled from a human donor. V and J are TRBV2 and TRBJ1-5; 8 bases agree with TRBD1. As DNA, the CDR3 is TGTGCCAGCAGTGAAGTCGCGCCTGAGAGGGGCTTGGGACAGGCAGGGAATCAGCCCCAGCATTTT. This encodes CASSEVAPERGLGQAGNQPQHF.